The 8 T cell receptor beta chains listed next were all sequenced from one sample in a study of T cells after posttransplantation cyclophosphamide (dated by TCRdb to about 2016). The receptor library was made with the immunoSEQ multiplex PCR assay. As stored in TCRdb, this immuneACCESS dataset retains in-frame rearrangements with V and J assigned. A fraction of the clones does not appear; measured against another copy, unresolved V genes explain less than half of the discrepancy, and the remainder lacks a known reason. In this sample the table shows roughly 3,400 clones, nearly 97% of which occur a single time. Of the sample, roughly 1% falls within the top ten clones. The source material was naive CD8+ T cells sorted from PBMCs. These receptors all stem from a woman aged 45 to 65 in good health and a related stem cell transplant donor.

The chain combines TRBV6-5 with TRBJ2-1; a possible D gene is TRBD2 (6 bases). From germline, CDR1 is MNHEY and CDR2 SVGAGI. The V end was cut by 6 bases, the J end by 9 bases, with 18 bases between. This CDR3 has 14 amino acids. The CDR3 is CASRKLGGFGEQFF. CDR3 DNA: TGTGCCAGCAGAAAATTGGGGGGATTTGGTGAGCAGTTCTTC.

The J gene is TRBJ2-5, the V gene TRBV6-5; 11 bases are shared with TRBD2. This CDR3 is built from 15 residues. V shed 5 bases and J 3 bases; nucleotides not matched to a gene: 5. The germline V gene has CDR1 MNHEY and CDR2 SVGAGI. The CDR3 DNA follows: TGTGCCAGCAGTGGGACTAGCGGAGCTAAAGAGACCCAGTACTTC. This codes for CASSGTSGAKETQYF.

CDR3 in amino acids: CASSPGQGFQETQYF. CDR3 bases: TGTGCCAGCAGTCCGGGACAGGGGTTCCAAGAGACCCAGTACTTC. The V gene is TRBV6-6, the J gene TRBJ2-5; 10 nucleotides align to TRBD1. CDR1 is MNHNY, CDR2 SVGAGI, per germline (reference sequence). The CDR3 has 15 amino acids. With V trimmed by 5 bases and J by 1 base, 4 bases remained unmatched.

V is TRBV27 and J is TRBJ1-6; possibly TRBD1 for D (5 bases). V was trimmed by 4 bases and J by 9 bases, leaving 13 bases between them. CDR1 is MNHEY and CDR2 is SMNVEV in the germline V gene (reference sequence). The CDR3 extends over 14 amino acids. The CDR3, as DNA: TGTGCCAGCAGTTGGGGACTCGCAAGTTCACCCCTCCACTTT. It codes for CASSWGLASSPLHF.

The genes are TRBV7-7 and TRBJ2-5; weak D call: TRBD2 (6 bases). The tail of the sequence fits TRBJ2-7 better, so the J call may be wrong. CDR1 is SSHAT, CDR2 FNYEAQ, per germline (reference sequence). This CDR3 comprises 14 residues. The CDR3 region has the DNA TGTGCCAGCAGCTTAGCCGCGGGAAACTACGAGCAGTACTTC. It yields the protein CASSLAAGNYEQYF.

The V call is TRBV13, the J call TRBJ2-7, with no clear D. Trimming shortened V by 5 bases and J by 2 bases, and 16 bases separated the two germline ends. CDR1 is PRHDT and CDR2 is FYEKMQ in the germline V gene (reference sequence). This CDR3 region has 15 residues. CDR3 nucleotide sequence: TGTGCCAGCAGCCCCGTCGGAAACGGAGCCTACGAGCAGTACTTC. Its protein is CASSPVGNGAYEQYF.

This clone has only one observation. V usage is TRBV9 and J usage is TRBJ2-5, with TRBD2 as a possible D gene (6 bases). Germline CDR1 is SGDLS and CDR2 is YYNGEE. V lost 0 bases to trimming and J lost 2 bases, with 8 bases between them. The CDR3 has 14 residues. The DNA for the CDR3 is TGTGCCAGCAGCGTAGGCGGGATACAAGAGACCCAGTACTTC. Translation: CASSVGGIQETQYF.

The chain couples TRBV11-3 to TRBJ2-1; 8 bases map to TRBD2. The germline gives CDR1 SGHNT, CDR2 YENEEA. The CDR3 contains 14 residues. The V and J ends lost 8 bases and 11 bases, in that order; junction bases with no gene match: 14. The CDR3 nucleotides read TGTGCCAGCTCCGGGACTAGTTTAGTAGCAAAGCAGTTCTTC. Protein product: CASSGTSLVAKQFF.